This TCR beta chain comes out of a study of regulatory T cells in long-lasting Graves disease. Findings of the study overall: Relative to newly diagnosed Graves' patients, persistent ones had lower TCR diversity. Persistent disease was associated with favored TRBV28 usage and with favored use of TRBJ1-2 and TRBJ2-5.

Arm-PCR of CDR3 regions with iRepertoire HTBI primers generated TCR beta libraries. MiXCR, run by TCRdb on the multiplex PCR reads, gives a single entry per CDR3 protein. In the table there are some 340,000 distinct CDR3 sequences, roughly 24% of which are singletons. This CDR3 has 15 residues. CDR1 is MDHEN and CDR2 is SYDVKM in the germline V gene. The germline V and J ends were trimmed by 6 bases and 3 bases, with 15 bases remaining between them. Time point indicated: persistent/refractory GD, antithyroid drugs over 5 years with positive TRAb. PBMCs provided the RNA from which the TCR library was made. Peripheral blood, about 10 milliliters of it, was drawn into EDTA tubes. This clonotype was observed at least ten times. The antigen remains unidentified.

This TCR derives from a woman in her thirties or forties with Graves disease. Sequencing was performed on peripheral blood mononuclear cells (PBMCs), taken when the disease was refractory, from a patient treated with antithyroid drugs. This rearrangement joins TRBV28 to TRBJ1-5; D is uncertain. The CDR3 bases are TGTGCCAGCAGCCCCCCCGGAGGGCACAATCAGCCCCAGCATTTT. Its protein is CASSPPGGHNQPQHF. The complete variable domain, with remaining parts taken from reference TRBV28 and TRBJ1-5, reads DVKVTQSSRYLVKRTGEKVFLECVQDMDHENMFWYRQDPGLGLRLIYFSYDVKMKEKGDIPEGYSVSREKKERFSLILESASTNQTSMYLCASSPPGGHNQPQHFGDGTRLSIL.